One T cell receptor (beta chain) is described in this entry. As yet, its antigen is unknown. TCRdb reprocessed the 5' RACE reads via MiXCR and lists one record per CDR3 protein. This sample has approximately 99,000 distinct CDR3 sequences, with around 17% found just once. V lost 3 bases to trimming and J lost 0 bases, with 9 bases between them. Germline CDR1 and CDR2: SGHTA and FQGNSA. The CDR3 is 14 residues long. The sample originates from a study of T-cell memory formation after mild COVID-19. Study-wide points: Memory sampled before infection contained some responding clones, suggesting cross-reactive memory joined.

The sequenced sample consisted of PBMCs or a T cell subset sorted from them (not recorded which). The source of this sequence is a young man who had mild COVID-19 (a few samples of this study predate the infection). Cell type and time point are not known. The rearrangement joins TRBV7-2 to TRBJ2-7; D remains unclear. CDR3 loop: CASSFRVSSYEQYF. The CDR3 nucleotides read TGTGCCAGCAGCTTCCGTGTGAGCTCCTACGAGCAGTACTTC.